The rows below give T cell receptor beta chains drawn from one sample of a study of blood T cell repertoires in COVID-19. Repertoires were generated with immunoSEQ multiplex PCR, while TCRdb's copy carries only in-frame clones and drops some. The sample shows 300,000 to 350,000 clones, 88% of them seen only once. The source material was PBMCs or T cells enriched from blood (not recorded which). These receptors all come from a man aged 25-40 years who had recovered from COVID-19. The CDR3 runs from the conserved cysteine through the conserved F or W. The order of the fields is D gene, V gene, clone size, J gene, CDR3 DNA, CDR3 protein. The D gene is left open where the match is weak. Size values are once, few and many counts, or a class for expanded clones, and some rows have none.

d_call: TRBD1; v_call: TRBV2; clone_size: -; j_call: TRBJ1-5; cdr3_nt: TGTGCCAGCAGTGGGACAGGGGGCGTTAGCAATCAGCCCCAGCATTTT; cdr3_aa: CASSGTGGVSNQPQHF
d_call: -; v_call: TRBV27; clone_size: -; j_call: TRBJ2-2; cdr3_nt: TGTGCCAGCAGTTTAACCGCAGGGTGGGCCGGGGAGCTGTTTTTT; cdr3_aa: CASSLTAGWAGELFF
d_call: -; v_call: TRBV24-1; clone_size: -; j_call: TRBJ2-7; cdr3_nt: TGTGCCACCAGTGACGGGGGAACCTACGAGCAGTACTTC; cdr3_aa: CATSDGGTYEQYF
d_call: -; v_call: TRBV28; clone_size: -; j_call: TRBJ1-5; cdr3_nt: TGTGCCAGCAGTTCACCGGGTGGCAATCAGCCCCAGCATTTT; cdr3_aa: CASSSPGGNQPQHF
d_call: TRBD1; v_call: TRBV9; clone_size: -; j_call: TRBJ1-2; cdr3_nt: TGTGCCAGCAGCCCGGGACAGGGAAGCTACACCTTC; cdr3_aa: CASSPGQGSYTF
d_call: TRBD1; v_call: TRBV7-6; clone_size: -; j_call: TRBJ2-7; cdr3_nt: TGTGCCTCCTCCAAGGGGGCCAGCTCCTACGAGCAGTACTTC; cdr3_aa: CASSKGASSYEQYF
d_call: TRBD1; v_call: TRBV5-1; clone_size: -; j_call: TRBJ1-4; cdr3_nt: TGCGCCAGCAGCCCAGGGGGTATAGCTAATGAAAAACTGTTTTTT; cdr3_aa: CASSPGGIANEKLFF
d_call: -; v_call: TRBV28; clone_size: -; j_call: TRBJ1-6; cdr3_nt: TGTGCCAGCAGTTTATCACTCAATAATTCACCCCTCCACTTT; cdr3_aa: CASSLSLNNSPLHF
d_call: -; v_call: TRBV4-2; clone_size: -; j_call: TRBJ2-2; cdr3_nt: TGTGCCAGCAGCCAAGATCGGGCAGGGGTTCGCACCGGGGAGCTGTTTTTT; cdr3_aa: CASSQDRAGVRTGELFF
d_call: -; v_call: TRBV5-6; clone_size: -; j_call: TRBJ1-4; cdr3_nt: TGTGCCAGCAGCAGGACAGATTCTTTCGGCTTCGAAAAACTGTTTTTT; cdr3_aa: CASSRTDSFGFEKLFF
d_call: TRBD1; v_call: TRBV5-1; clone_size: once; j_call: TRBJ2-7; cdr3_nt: TGCGCCAGCAGCTTGACTTCCGGGACAGGCTCCTACGAGCAGTACTTC; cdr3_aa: CASSLTSGTGSYEQYF
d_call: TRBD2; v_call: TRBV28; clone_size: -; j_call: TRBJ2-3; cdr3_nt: TGTGCCAGCCATTCCCCCCCAGCGGGGGGCACAGATACGCAGTATTTT; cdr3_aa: CASHSPPAGGTDTQYF
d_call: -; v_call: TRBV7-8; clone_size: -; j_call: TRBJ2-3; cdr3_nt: TGTGCCAGCAGCCCCGGGTCGGATACGCAGTATTTT; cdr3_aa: CASSPGSDTQYF
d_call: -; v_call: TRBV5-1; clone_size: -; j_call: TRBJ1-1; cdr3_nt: TGCGCCAGCAGCTTGGGCAGTGCCGGGGAAGCTTTCTTT; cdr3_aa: CASSLGSAGEAFF
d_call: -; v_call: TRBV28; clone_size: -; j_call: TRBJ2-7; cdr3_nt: TGTGCCAGCAGTTTAGGGCAGGATATCTACGAGCAGTACTTC; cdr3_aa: CASSLGQDIYEQYF
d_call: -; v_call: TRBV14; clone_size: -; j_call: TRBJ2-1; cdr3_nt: TGTGCCAGCAGTGCCACTCATTTTCCCAGGACAGAGAATGAGCAGTTCTTC; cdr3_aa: CASSATHFPRTENEQFF
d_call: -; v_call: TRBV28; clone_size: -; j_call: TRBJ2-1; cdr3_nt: TGTGCCAGCAGTTTACAGGGGAATGAGCAGTTCTTC; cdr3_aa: CASSLQGNEQFF
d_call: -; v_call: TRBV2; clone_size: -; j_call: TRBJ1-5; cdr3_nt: TGTGCCAGCATTGGGACACCGGGCCAGCCCCAGCATTTT; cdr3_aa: CASIGTPGQPQHF
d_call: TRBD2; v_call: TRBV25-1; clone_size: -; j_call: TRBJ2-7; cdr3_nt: TGTGCCAGTTCCGCCCGGGGGGGCTACGAGCAGTACTTC; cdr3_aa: CASSARGGYEQYF
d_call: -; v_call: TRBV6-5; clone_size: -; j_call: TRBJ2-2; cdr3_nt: TGTGCCAGCACCCCTAGGGGGGGCCGAACCGGGGAGCTGTTTTTT; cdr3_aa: CASTPRGGRTGELFF
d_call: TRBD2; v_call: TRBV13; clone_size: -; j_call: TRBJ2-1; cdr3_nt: TGTGCCAGCAGCCCCCGGGACTACGTATCCTACAATGAGCAGTTCTTC; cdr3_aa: CASSPRDYVSYNEQFF
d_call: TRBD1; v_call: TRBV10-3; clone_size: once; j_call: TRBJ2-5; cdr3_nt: TGTGCCATCAGTGAATTGTCAGGGGGTGTATTGAGAGAGACCCAGTACTTC; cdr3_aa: CAISELSGGVLRETQYF